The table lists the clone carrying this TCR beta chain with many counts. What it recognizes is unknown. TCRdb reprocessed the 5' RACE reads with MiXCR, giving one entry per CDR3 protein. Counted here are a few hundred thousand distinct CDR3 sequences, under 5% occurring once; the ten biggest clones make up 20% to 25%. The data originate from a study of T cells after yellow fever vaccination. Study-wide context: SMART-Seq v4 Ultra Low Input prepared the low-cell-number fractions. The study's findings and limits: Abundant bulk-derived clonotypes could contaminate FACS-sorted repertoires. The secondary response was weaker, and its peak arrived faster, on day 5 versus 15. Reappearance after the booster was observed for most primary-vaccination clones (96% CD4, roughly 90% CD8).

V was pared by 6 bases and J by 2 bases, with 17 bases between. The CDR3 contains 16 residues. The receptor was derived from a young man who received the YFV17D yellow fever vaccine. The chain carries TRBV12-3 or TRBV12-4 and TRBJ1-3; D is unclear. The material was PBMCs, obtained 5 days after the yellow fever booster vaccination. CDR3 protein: CASSYLAPSTGNTIYF. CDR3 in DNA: TGTGCCAGCAGCTACCTAGCCCCATCGACTGGAAACACCATATATTTT.